A single sample is the source of the 25 T cell receptor beta chains below, sequenced in a study of blood T cell repertoires in COVID-19. The method was immunoSEQ multiplex PCR; TCRdb's version includes in-frame clones alone and lacks a portion of them. Of more than 200,000 clones listed, around four fifths are singletons. The specimen sequenced was peripheral blood. These receptors originate from a man in his 60s with acute or convalescent COVID-19.

This chain connects TRBV28 to TRBJ1-6, with D perhaps matching TRBD1 (6 bases). Trimming took off 5 bases at V and 10 bases at J, with 24 bases between the two ends. This CDR3 is 17 amino acids long. Germline V gene data show CDR1 as MDHEN and CDR2 as SYDVKM. The CDR3 here is CASSPGGGASIQSPLHF. For the CDR3, the DNA is TGTGCCAGCAGTCCCGGTGGGGGGGCTTCAATACAATCACCCCTCCACTTT.

This clone has a handful of counts. The V call is TRBV5-1, the J call TRBJ2-7; 7 bases align to TRBD2. The CDR3 runs to 14 residues. After removal of 2 bases from V and 2 bases from J, the junction contained 4 bases not matched to a gene. Germline V lookup: CDR1 SGHRS, CDR2 YFSETQ. Written as DNA, the CDR3 is TGCGCCAGCAGCTTAGCGGGGATCCCCTACGAGCAGTACTTC. Amino acid sequence: CASSLAGIPYEQYF.

This rearrangement joins TRBV11-2 to TRBJ2-7; TRBD2 matches at 10 bases. The germline V gene encodes CDR1 SGHAT and CDR2 FQNNGV. The CDR3 length is 15 residues. V was pared by 6 bases and J by 4 bases, with 9 bases of the junction left unmatched. CDR3 region: CASSRSSGREYEQYF. CDR3 bases: TGTGCCAGCAGTCGATCTAGCGGGAGAGAGTACGAGCAGTACTTC.

The chain has TRBV5-4 and TRBJ1-2, with 8 positions matching TRBD1. Germline CDR1 reads SGHNT; CDR2 reads YYREEE (reference sequence). The CDR3 runs 16 residues. The ends lost 1 base at V and 4 bases at J; junction bases unmatched: 9. CDR3 residues: CASSLWTGPVGYGYTF. The CDR3, as DNA: TGTGCCAGCAGCTTGTGGACAGGGCCAGTGGGCTATGGCTACACCTTC.

CDR3 nucleotide sequence: TGTGCCAGCAGCCCGTCGGCTAGCGGGTACAATGAGCAGTTCTTC. Amino acids: CASSPSASGYNEQFF. This rearrangement joins TRBV7-3 to TRBJ2-1; 8 nucleotides match TRBD2. Germline trimming cut 5 bases from V and 4 bases from J; bases unmatched to any gene: 7. The V gene's germline CDR1 is SGHTA and CDR2 FQGTGA. The CDR3 is 15 residues long.

The chain combines TRBV7-8 with TRBJ2-7; a possible D gene is TRBD2 (5 bases). This CDR3 contains 14 residues. Germline V gene data show CDR1 as SGHVS and CDR2 as FQNEAQ. V was pared by 5 bases and J by 3 bases, with 14 bases between. CDR3 loop: CASSGRRFSYEQYF. DNA for the CDR3: TGTGCCAGCAGCGGCCGGAGGTTTAGCTACGAGCAGTACTTC. Combining the CDR3 with reference TRBV7-8 and TRBJ2-7 gives the whole variable domain GAGVSQSPRYKVAKRGQDVALRCDPISGHVSLFWYQQALGQGPEFLTYFQNEAQLDKSGLPSDRFFAERPEGSVSTLKIQRTQQEDSAVYLCASSGRRFSYEQYFGPGTRLTVT.

CDR3 DNA sequence: TGTGCCAGCAGCTCACAGACAGGGGTGGGCTATGGCTACACCTTC. Amino acids: CASSSQTGVGYGYTF. V is TRBV7-9 and J is TRBJ1-2; 8 nucleotides align to TRBD1. CDR3 length: 15 amino acids. Germline trimming cut 4 bases from V and 4 bases from J; bases unmatched to any gene: 8. CDR1 and CDR2 (germline): SEHNR, FQNEAQ (reference sequence).

J is TRBJ1-4 and V is TRBV10-1; 7 bases are shared with TRBD1. CDR3 length equals 14 residues. In germline, CDR1 is WNHNN, CDR2 SYGVQD (reference sequence). Trimming removed 5 bases from V and 5 bases from J; junction bases left unmatched: 5. CDR3: CASSPGQKNEKLFF. CDR3 nucleotides: TGCGCCAGCAGTCCGGGACAGAAAAATGAAAAACTGTTTTTT.

This clone was seen a single time. The V gene is TRBV7-2, the J gene TRBJ1-2, with D possibly being TRBD1 (5 bases). This CDR3 is built from 15 residues. Germline CDR1 is SGHTA and CDR2 is FQGNSA. Deletions cut 5 bases from V and 1 base from J, with 14 bases between. For the CDR3, the DNA is TGTGCCAGCAGCACCCGGACACGGAATAACTATGGCTACACCTTC. Its translation is CASSTRTRNNYGYTF.

This sequence joins TRBV27 and TRBJ1-2; D gene uncertain. V lost 4 bases to trimming and J lost 3 bases, with 15 bases between them. The germline V gene has CDR1 MNHEY and CDR2 SMNVEV (reference sequence). This CDR3 spans 15 amino acids. The CDR3 protein is CASSWNIASDYGYTF. CDR3 DNA sequence: TGTGCCAGCAGTTGGAACATAGCTTCTGACTATGGCTACACCTTC.

The V and J genes are TRBV6-5 and TRBJ1-1; the D gene is possibly TRBD1 (6 bases). The germline V gene has CDR1 MNHEY and CDR2 SVGAGI. V was pared by 4 bases and J by 4 bases, with 13 bases between. The CDR3 is 14 residues long. The CDR3 sequence is CASSLRGRGTEAFF. CDR3 nucleotide sequence: TGTGCCAGCAGTTTGCGAGGCAGGGGCACTGAAGCTTTCTTT.

As to this clone: The junction does not match germline at one end; this may be a read error. The chain carries TRBV7-2 and TRBJ2-7; D perhaps matches TRBD2 (6 bases). Germline V gene lookup returns CDR1 SGHTA and CDR2 FQGNSA. The CDR3 loop spans 13 amino acids. Written as DNA, the CDR3 is TGTGCCAGCAGCTTAGATCGAGGGAGCGGGTTAGACTTC. Translated, it gives CASSLDRGSGLDF.

The V and J genes are TRBV30 and TRBJ1-1; 7 nucleotides align to TRBD1. The CDR3 length is 15 residues. The V and J ends lost 0 bases and 1 base, in that order; junction bases with no gene match: 5. CDR1 is GTSNPN, CDR2 SVGIG, per germline (reference sequence). CDR3 sequence: CAWSVGDRENTEAFF. The DNA of the CDR3 is TGTGCCTGGAGTGTAGGGGACAGAGAGAACACTGAAGCTTTCTTT.

The J gene is TRBJ2-1, the V gene TRBV5-6; D perhaps matches TRBD2 (6 bases). Germline CDR1 SGHDT, CDR2 YYEEEE. The V end was cut by 2 bases, the J end by 3 bases, with 9 bases between. CDR3 length: 14 amino acids. The CDR3 coding sequence is TGTGCCAGCAGCTTCTTAGCGGTCTACAATGAGCAGTTCTTC. It codes for CASSFLAVYNEQFF.

The chain's CDR3 is CASSVVSANTGELFF. The DNA of the CDR3 is TGTGCCAGCAGCGTAGTTTCTGCGAACACCGGGGAGCTGTTTTTT. The chain links TRBV9 to TRBJ2-2; D gene unclear. The CDR3 is 15 amino acids. Germline V gene data show CDR1 as SGDLS and CDR2 as YYNGEE. V lost 0 bases and J lost 0, with 6 bases in between.

The table lists this clone with a count of one. The chain carries TRBV7-2 and TRBJ2-7; D uncertain. The V gene lost 5 bases and the J gene lost 4 bases, with 12 bases spanning the gap. CDR1 and CDR2 from the germline V gene are SGHTA and FQGNSA. CDR3 size: 13 residues. CDR3 residues: CASSPGGRYEQYF. The DNA of the CDR3 is TGTGCCAGCAGCCCAGGTGGTCGGTACGAGCAGTACTTC.

This chain uses TRBV10-3 with TRBJ2-1, with TRBD2 identical over 14 bases. CDR1 is ENHRY and CDR2 is SYGVKD in the germline V gene. The CDR3 sequence is 24 residues long. V trimming: 6 bases; J trimming: 8 bases; junction bases outside the gene matches: 33. The CDR3 DNA reads TGTGCCATCAGACGAACCGGGACTAGCGGGGGCCTGGTGGGAGGGAGGGGTACATTCGATGAGCAGTTCTTC. It encodes CAIRRTGTSGGLVGGRGTFDEQFF.

The J gene is TRBJ1-2, the V gene TRBV7-6; D not resolved. The V gene lost 0 bases and the J gene lost 8 bases, with 13 bases spanning the gap. This CDR3 comprises 14 residues. CDR1 SGHVS and CDR2 FNYEAQ come from the germline V gene. CDR3 sequence reads: CASSLAPQSRGYTF. The CDR3 DNA sequence: TGTGCCAGCAGCTTAGCGCCACAGAGCCGAGGCTACACCTTC.

J is TRBJ2-7 and V is TRBV6-1, with a possible D match to TRBD2 (6 bases). V was shortened by 3 bases and J by 0 bases, with 12 bases between the two germline ends. CDR1 and CDR2 from the germline V gene are MNHNS and SASEGT. This CDR3 region has 15 residues. The CDR3 DNA sequence: TGTGCCAGCAGTGAGCCAGCGGGCAGCTCCTACGAGCAGTACTTC. Translated, it gives CASSEPAGSSYEQYF.

Turning to this clone: The same CDR3 arises from other DNA sequences in this sample as well. In DNA form, the CDR3 reads TGTGCCAGCAGCCCGGGACTAGCGGGAGTGGATACGCAGTATTTT. This encodes CASSPGLAGVDTQYF. The rearrangement links TRBV4-2 to TRBJ2-3; 14 nucleotides line up with TRBD2. The trim removed 4 bases at V and 6 bases at J, leaving 3 bases unmatched. The CDR3 has 15 residues. The germline V gene has CDR1 LGHNA and CDR2 YNFKEQ.

This clone was picked up a small number of times. The rearrangement links TRBV10-1 to TRBJ2-7; D not certain. From germline, CDR1 is WNHNN and CDR2 SYGVQD (reference sequence). V gave up 0 bases and J gave up 3 bases, with 15 bases separating them. This CDR3 is 16 amino acids long. CDR3 in DNA: TGCGCCAGCAGTGAGTCTGCCCCAATAACCTACTACGAGCAGTACTTC. This translates into CASSESAPITYYEQYF.

The V gene is TRBV10-2, the J gene TRBJ1-1, with a weak D call TRBD1 (5 bases). The V end was cut by 3 bases, the J end by 0 bases, with 8 bases between. There are 14 residues in the CDR3. Germline V gene data show CDR1 as WSHSY and CDR2 as SAAADI. This chain's CDR3 is CASSDNRMNTEAFF. The CDR3 DNA reads as TGCGCCAGCAGTGACAACAGGATGAACACTGAAGCTTTCTTT.

This clone was counted a single time. V usage is TRBV3-1 (or the pseudogene TRBV3-2) and J usage is TRBJ2-3; a weak D match, TRBD2 (6 bases). Germline V lookup: CDR1 LGHDT, CDR2 YNNKEL (reference sequence). Trimming shortened V by 4 bases and J by 2 bases, and 10 bases separated the two germline ends. The CDR3 runs to 14 residues. The CDR3 loop reads CASSLSGSTDTQYF. Written as DNA, the CDR3 is TGTGCCAGCAGCCTTAGCGGATCCACAGATACGCAGTATTTT.

The table lists this clone with a count of one. The rearrangement uses TRBV3-1 (or the pseudogene TRBV3-2) and TRBJ2-3, with TRBD2 matching over 7 bases. Germline V gene data show CDR1 as LGHDT and CDR2 as YNNKEL (reference sequence). After removal of 4 bases from V and 7 bases from J, the junction contained 8 bases not matched to a gene. The CDR3 contains 14 residues. CDR3 loop: CASSRLADTNTQYF. The CDR3 nucleotides read TGTGCCAGCAGCCGACTAGCCGATACCAATACGCAGTATTTT.

V gene TRBV28 combines with J gene TRBJ1-1; a weak D match, TRBD1 (5 bases). V was clipped by 3 bases and J by 1 base, with 6 bases between them. Germline V gene sequence: CDR1 MDHEN, CDR2 SYDVKM. This CDR3 contains 13 residues. CDR3 region: CASSLGGNTEAFF. The CDR3 coding sequence is TGTGCCAGCAGTTTGGGGGGGAACACTGAAGCTTTCTTT.